This T cell receptor beta chain was captured in a study of blood T cell repertoires in COVID-19. Whole-study context: There were acute and convalescent COVID-19 samples, and they came from the United States, Italy and Spain.

The CDR3 spans 13 residues. The V and J ends lost 3 bases and 1 base respectively, with 6 bases between them. The germline V gene encodes CDR1 ENHRY and CDR2 SYGVKD. The table came from immunoSEQ multiplex PCR; TCRdb's copy has only in-frame clones and leaves some out. The sample lists about 220,000 clones, 65% to 90% occurring once. The chain recombines TRBV10-3 with TRBJ1-1; D is uncertain. The TCR was taken from a woman in her 70s with COVID-19, enrolled during active disease. The sample comprised peripheral blood. CDR3 sequence reads: CAISDDKNTEAFF. For the CDR3, the DNA is TGTGCCATCAGTGATGACAAGAACACTGAAGCTTTCTTT.